The entry below describes one T cell receptor beta chain. Its specificity is unknown. The CDR3 loop spans 13 amino acids. Per the germline V gene, CDR1 is PRHDT and CDR2 is FYEKMQ (reference sequence). The V and J ends lost 1 base and 1 base respectively, with 4 bases between them. The data were obtained in a study of graft-versus-host responses after intestinal transplantation. Across the whole study: Recipients obtained multivisceral, liver-intestinal, or isolated intestinal transplants. Induction with anti-thymocyte globulin, then tacrolimus and steroids for roughly three years, was given to all recipients.

Study results and limitations: In recipient marrow, GvH clones were found, and some appeared first in ileum or blood. Maximum circulating GvH clone levels tracked with early post-transplant HvG decreases.

Using immunoSEQ multiplex PCR, the repertoire was profiled, and TCRdb retains in-frame clones only, with some absent. This table has over 85,000 clones, roughly 91% appearing once. Sequencing used unstimulated CD8+ T cells sorted from spleen or lymph node cells, obtained before intestinal transplant. The sequence derives from a human donor who received an intestinal transplant. The chain links TRBV13 to TRBJ2-5; D unresolved. The CDR3 coding sequence is TGTGCCAGCAGCTTAGCGTTCCAAGAGACCCAGTACTTC. It codes for CASSLAFQETQYF. The whole variable domain, filled in from reference TRBV13 and TRBJ2-5, reads AAGVIQSPRHLIKEKRETATLKCYPIPRHDTVYWYQQGPGQDPQFLISFYEKMQSDKGSIPDRFSAQQFSDYHSELNMSSLELGDSALYFCASSLAFQETQYFGPGTRLLVL.